This T cell receptor beta chain was profiled in a study of CD8+ T cells in alopecia areata. This clone was observed a single time. cDNA reverse transcribed from extracted RNA served as the sequencing template. Method: immunoSEQ multiplex PCR; TCRdb's copy keeps in-frame clones and lacks some. The table has 200,000 or so clones, 58% seen once. Treatment: oral pan-JAK inhibitor, 5-10 mg twice daily. The CDR3 has 13 residues. V was pared by 5 bases and J by 1 base, with 8 bases between. Germline V gives CDR1 GTSNPN, CDR2 SVGIG (reference sequence). This sample comprised CD4+ T cells sorted from blood, obtained at week 24, from a patient treated with tofacitinib. The sequence derives from a human donor with alopecia areata. The chain joins TRBV30 to TRBJ2-2, with D unclear. CDR3 in amino acids: CAWDIQNTGELFF. The CDR3, as DNA: TGTGCCTGGGACATTCAGAACACCGGGGAGCTGTTTTTT.